The clone carrying this T cell receptor beta chain was seen many times. The CDR3 is made up of 16 amino acids. V lost 3 bases to trimming and J lost 2 bases; unmatched junction nucleotides: 9. Germline V lookup: CDR1 SEHNR, CDR2 FQNEAQ (reference sequence). This sample is part of a study of Graves' ophthalmopathy and Graves' hyperthyroidism. Amplification targeted the TCR beta CDR3 regions, with RNA transcripts as the source material. Investigators did first-round RT-PCR with HTBI primers, then second-round multiplex PCR. Using its own MiXCR run on the multiplex PCR reads, TCRdb lists one record per CDR3 protein. Of 450,000 or so distinct CDR3 sequences in the sample, around an eighth were seen once.

The chain links TRBV7-9 to TRBJ2-5; 7 bases map to TRBD2. Sequencing was performed on blood. This clonotype originated in a woman between 25 and 40 years old with Graves' ophthalmopathy. The CDR3 coding sequence is TGTGCCAGCAGCTTCCCTATGCGGGGGAATCAAGAGACCCAGTACTTC. Its protein product is CASSFPMRGNQETQYF. The full variable domain, its missing parts supplied by reference TRBV7-9 and TRBJ2-5, is DTGVSQNPRHKITKRGQNVTFRCDPISEHNRLYWYRQTLGQGPEFLTYFQNEAQLEKSRLLSDRFSAERPKGSFSTLEIQRTEQGDSAMYLCASSFPMRGNQETQYFGPGTRLLVL.